This T cell receptor (beta chain) originates from a study of regulatory T cells in long-lasting Graves disease. Arm-PCR of CDR3 regions with iRepertoire HTBI primers generated TCR beta libraries. MiXCR was run by TCRdb on the multiplex PCR reads, yielding one entry per CDR3 protein. The sample holds hundreds of thousands of distinct CDR3 sequences, 25% to 35% seen once. CDR1 is MDHEN and CDR2 is SYDVKM in the germline V gene. V was trimmed by 5 bases and J by 5 bases, leaving 12 bases between them. CDR3 length: 13 amino acids. This clonotype appeared many times. Time point of the sample: persistent/refractory GD, antithyroid drugs over 5 years with positive TRAb. Construction of the TCR library relied on RNA isolated from PBMCs.

The sequence was collected from a female donor with Graves disease. J is TRBJ1-2 and V is TRBV28; no reliable D call. The sequencing here drew on peripheral blood mononuclear cells (PBMCs), taken when the disease was refractory, from a patient treated with antithyroid drugs. CDR3 bases: TGTGCCAGCAGTGGACTCGAAAAATATGGCTACACCTTC. Its translation: CASSGLEKYGYTF.